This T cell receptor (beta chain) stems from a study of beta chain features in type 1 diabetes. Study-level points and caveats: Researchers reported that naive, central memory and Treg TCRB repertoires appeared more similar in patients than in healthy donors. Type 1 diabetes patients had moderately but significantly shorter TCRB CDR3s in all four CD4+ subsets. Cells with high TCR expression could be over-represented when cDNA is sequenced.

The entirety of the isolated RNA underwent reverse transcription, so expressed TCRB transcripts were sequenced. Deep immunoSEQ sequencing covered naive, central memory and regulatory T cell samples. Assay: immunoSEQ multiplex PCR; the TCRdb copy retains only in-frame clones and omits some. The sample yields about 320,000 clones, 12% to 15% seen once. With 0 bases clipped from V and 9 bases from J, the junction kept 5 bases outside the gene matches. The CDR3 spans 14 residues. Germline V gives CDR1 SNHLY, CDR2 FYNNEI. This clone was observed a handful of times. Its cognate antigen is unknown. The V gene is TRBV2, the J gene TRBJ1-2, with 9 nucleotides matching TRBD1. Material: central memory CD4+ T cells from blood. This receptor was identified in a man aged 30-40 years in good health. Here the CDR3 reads CASSEAGTGSRYTF. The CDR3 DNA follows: TGTGCCAGCAGTGAAGCTGGGACAGGGAGCCGCTACACCTTC. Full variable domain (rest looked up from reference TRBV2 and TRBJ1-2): EPEVTQTPSHQVTQMGQEVILRCVPISNHLYFYWYRQILGQKVEFLVSFYNNEISEKSEIFDDQFSVERPDGSNFTLKIRSTKLEDSAMYFCASSEAGTGSRYTFGSGTRLTVV.